This entry features one T cell receptor (beta chain) sequence. The antigen is unknown. The assay was run at deep level. Under the authors' procedure: Filtering differed since immunoSEQ provided only junctions, with no quality scores. The data were produced by immunoSEQ multiplex PCR, yet TCRdb's version contains in-frame clones alone and is incomplete. V and J calls and clone size are those listed in that table; D and trimming were worked out from the DNA. The sample yields about 490,000 clones, around 78% seen once. These data come from a study of shared clonotypes between healthy human individuals. Study outcomes and limitations: Few donors restricted represented genetic and exposure-history diversity.

CDR1 and CDR2 from the germline V gene are MDHEN and SYDVKM. The CDR3 extends over 15 amino acids. After removal of 5 bases from V and 9 bases from J, the junction contained 9 bases not matched to a gene. It was roughly 88 million PBMCs that unsorted samples used for genomic DNA. This receptor was obtained from a woman aged 40-49 years in good health. Some clones in this sample may be carry-over from other donors' samples. Sequencing input: PBMCs. This chain links TRBV28 with TRBJ1-6; 8 bases align to TRBD1. CDR3 nucleotides: TGTGCCAGCAGTCCCCAGGACAGGGATAGTTCACCCCTCCACTTT. Protein sequence: CASSPQDRDSSPLHF.